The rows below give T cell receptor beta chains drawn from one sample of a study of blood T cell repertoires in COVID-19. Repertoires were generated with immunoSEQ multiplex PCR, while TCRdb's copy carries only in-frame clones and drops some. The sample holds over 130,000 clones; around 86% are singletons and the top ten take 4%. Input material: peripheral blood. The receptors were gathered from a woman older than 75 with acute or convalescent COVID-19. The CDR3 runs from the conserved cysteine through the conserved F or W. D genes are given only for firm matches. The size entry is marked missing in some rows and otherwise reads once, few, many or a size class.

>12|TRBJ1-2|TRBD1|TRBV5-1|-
TGCGCCAGCAGCGCGAACAGGGGTGGCTACACCTTC
CASSANRGGYTF
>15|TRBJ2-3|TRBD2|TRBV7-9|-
TGTGCCAGCAGCTCTTGGGCGGGGGGCAAAGATACGCAGTATTTT
CASSSWAGGKDTQYF
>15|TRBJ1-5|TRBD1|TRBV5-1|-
TGCGCCAGCGGACCCGGGACAGGGCCGAATCAGCCCCAGCATTTT
CASGPGTGPNQPQHF
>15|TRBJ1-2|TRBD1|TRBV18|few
TGTGCCAGCTCACCAAGGACAGGGGGTGGCTATGGCTACACCTTC
CASSPRTGGGYGYTF
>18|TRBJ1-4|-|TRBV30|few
TGTGCCTGGAGTGGCGGTGGCTGGTCAGGGCTATTTTGTGAAAAACTGTTTTTT
CAWSGGGWSGLFCEKLFF
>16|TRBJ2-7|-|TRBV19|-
TGTGCCAGTAGTATGAGGCAAGGACATAACTCCTACGAGCAGTACTTC
CASSMRQGHNSYEQYF
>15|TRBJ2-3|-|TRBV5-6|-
TGTGCCAGCAGCTTGGTTAGCTTTGACACAGATACGCAGTATTTT
CASSLVSFDTDTQYF
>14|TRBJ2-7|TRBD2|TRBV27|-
TGTGCCAGCAGCCTATCTAGCGGGGGTTACGAGCAGTACTTC
CASSLSSGGYEQYF
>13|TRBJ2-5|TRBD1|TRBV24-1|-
TGTGCCACCGGACCAACAGGGGAGGAGACCCAGTACTTC
CATGPTGEETQYF
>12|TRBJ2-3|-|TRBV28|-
TGTGCCAGCTCTAGAGACACAGATACGCAGTATTTT
CASSRDTDTQYF
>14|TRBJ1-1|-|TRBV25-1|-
TGTGCCAGCACGGCACAGGGAGGGTACACTGAAGCTTTCTTT
CASTAQGGYTEAFF
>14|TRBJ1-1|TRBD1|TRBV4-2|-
TGTGCCAGCAGCGACTCGACAGGGGGCACTGAAGCTTTCTTT
CASSDSTGGTEAFF
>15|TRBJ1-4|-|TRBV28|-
TGTGCCAGCAGTTTATGGGGGGCAGGTAATGAAAAACTGTTTTTT
CASSLWGAGNEKLFF
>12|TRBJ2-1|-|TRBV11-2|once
TGTGCCAGCAGCGCGGCCCGTGGTGAGCAGTTCTTC
CASSAARGEQFF
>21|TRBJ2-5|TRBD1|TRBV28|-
TGTGCCAGCATTGACAGGGACGTGGCCCTCAAACCCTGGGGCCTCCAAGAGACCCAGTACTTC
CASIDRDVALKPWGLQETQYF
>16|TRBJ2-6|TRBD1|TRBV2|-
TGTGCCAGCAGAATCTTAGACAGGGCTGGGGCCAACGTCCTGACTTTC
CASRILDRAGANVLTF
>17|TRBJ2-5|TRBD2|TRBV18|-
TGTGCCAGCTCTCCCGGACTAGCGGGGGGATATCAAGAGACCCAGTACTTC
CASSPGLAGGYQETQYF
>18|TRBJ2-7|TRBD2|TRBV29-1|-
TGCAGCGTCCGGGGGGTCCAGAAGGAGGATTCAACCTTCTACGAGCAGTACTTC
CSVRGVQKEDSTFYEQYF
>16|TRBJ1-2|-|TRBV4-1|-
TGCGCCAGCAGCCAAGCCCCAGGCAGGATACAGGAGGGCTACACCTTC
CASSQAPGRIQEGYTF
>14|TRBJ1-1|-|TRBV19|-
TGTGCCAGTAGTATTCCGGGATTGAACACTGAAGCTTTCTTT
CASSIPGLNTEAFF
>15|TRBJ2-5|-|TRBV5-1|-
TGCGCCAGCAGCTTGGGCGTTACAGGTTTCAAGACCCAGTACTTC
CASSLGVTGFKTQYF
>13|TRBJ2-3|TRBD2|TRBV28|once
TGTGCCAGCAGTACCCCGGGACTAGCGACGCAGTATTTT
CASSTPGLATQYF
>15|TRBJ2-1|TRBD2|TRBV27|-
TGTGCCAGCAGTCAGGGCGGGAGCTCCTACAATGAGCAGTTCTTC
CASSQGGSSYNEQFF
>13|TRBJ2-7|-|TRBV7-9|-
TGTGCCAGCAGCTTAGCGGGAGCCTACGAGCAGTACTTC
CASSLAGAYEQYF